This T cell receptor beta chain was observed in a study of blood T cell repertoires in COVID-19. As for the study in general: Collection of acute and convalescent COVID-19 samples took place in the United States, Italy and Spain. T cells, B-cell-depleted T cells, or PBMCs provided the cDNA or gDNA that served as material.

Germline V CDR1 and CDR2: MNHEY, SMNVEV (reference sequence). J lost 5 bases, V lost 5 bases, and 7 bases had no gene match. The CDR3 has 16 amino acids. Source study methods: Estimates of nucleated cell counts were drawn from the amplification of reference gene primers. TCRdb keeps only in-frame clones here, not all; method: immunoSEQ multiplex PCR. The V and J calls and the clone size are those of that table, but D and trimming were determined from the DNA. The table has roughly 80,000 clones, about four fifths seen once; the top ten hold 15% to 20%. The gene calls are TRBV27 and TRBJ2-1; 12 bases align to TRBD2. The specimen was peripheral blood. This TCR was sampled from a woman between 55 and 75 years old with acute or convalescent COVID-19. CDR3: CASSPLAGGPHNEQFF. The CDR3 DNA sequence: TGTGCCAGCAGTCCCCTAGCGGGAGGGCCCCACAATGAGCAGTTCTTC.